What follows are 5 T cell receptor beta chains derived from one specimen sequenced in a study of early T cells in non-severe SARS-CoV-2 infection (dated by TCRdb to the early 2020s). The library was generated by 5' RACE. For sequencing, a NextSeq 500 was employed. TCRdb trimmed public reads at Q25 via fastp, called clones via MiXCR and kept in-frame beta chains. Rows are unified per CDR3 protein, each entry keeping the most common DNA and genes. Within this sample are 87,000 or so distinct CDR3 sequences, with roughly 12% of them counted one time only. The ten largest make up about 6% of the sample. Input material: whole blood. The receptors here all came from an adult who was a healthcare worker with PCR-confirmed SARS-CoV-2 infection or an uninfected control (not recorded which).

The chain recombines TRBV12-5 with TRBJ1-5; no clear D. V shed 6 bases and J shed 7 bases, with 16 bases lying between them. CDR1 is LGHNT, CDR2 FRNRAP, per germline. The CDR3 has 14 residues. In DNA form, the CDR3 reads TGTGCTAGTGGACCAACAAGGGTCAGGCAGCCCCAGCATTTT. This codes for CASGPTRVRQPQHF.

This clonotype has more than one count but fewer than ten. This chain uses TRBV11-2 with TRBJ1-2, with no clear D. The CDR3 has 14 residues. Looked up from germline, CDR1 is SGHAT and CDR2 is FQNNGV. Trimming stripped 7 bases from V and 3 bases from J, with 15 bases between. CDR3 loop: CASNPRGIDYGYTF. As DNA, the CDR3 is TGTGCCAGCAACCCGCGAGGGATTGACTATGGCTACACCTTC.

The genes are TRBV6-1 and TRBJ2-2, with D possibly matching TRBD1 (6 bases). CDR1 is MNHNS and CDR2 is SASEGT in the germline V gene. There are 16 residues in the CDR3. The V and J ends lost 7 bases and 3 bases respectively, with 18 bases between them. DNA of the CDR3: TGTGCCAGCACTTCCGGACGGGACATATACACCGGGGAGCTGTTTTTT. It encodes CASTSGRDIYTGELFF.

The table lists this clonotype with a few counts. This chain links TRBV19 with TRBJ2-1; TRBD1 might be the D (5 bases). This CDR3 has 13 residues. The V end was cut by 6 bases, the J end by 4 bases, with 10 bases between. Germline-derived CDR1 and CDR2 are LNHDA and SQIVND (reference sequence). The CDR3 sequence: CASSPDIYNEQFF. The DNA for the CDR3 is TGTGCCAGTAGCCCGGACATTTACAATGAGCAGTTCTTC.

This sequence joins TRBV9 and TRBJ2-6, with 9 positions matching TRBD1. Germline V CDR1 and CDR2: SGDLS, YYNGEE. This CDR3 has 18 amino acids. With V trimmed by 3 bases and J by 1 base, 8 bases remained unmatched. The CDR3 loop is CASSARTGERSGANVLTF. In DNA form, the CDR3 reads TGTGCCAGCAGCGCCAGGACAGGGGAACGATCTGGGGCCAACGTCCTGACTTTC.